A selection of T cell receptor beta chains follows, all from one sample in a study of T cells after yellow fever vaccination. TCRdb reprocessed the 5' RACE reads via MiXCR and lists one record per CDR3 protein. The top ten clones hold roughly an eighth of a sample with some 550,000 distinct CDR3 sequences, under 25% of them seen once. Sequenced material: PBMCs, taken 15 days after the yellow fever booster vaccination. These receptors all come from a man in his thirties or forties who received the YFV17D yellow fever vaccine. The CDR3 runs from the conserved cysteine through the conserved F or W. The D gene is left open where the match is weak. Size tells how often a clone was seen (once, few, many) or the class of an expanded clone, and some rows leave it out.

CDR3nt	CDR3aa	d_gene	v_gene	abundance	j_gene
TGCAGCGTTATGACAGAGGAGGCCTACGAGCAGTACTTC	CSVMTEEAYEQYF	-	TRBV29-1	few	TRBJ2-7
TGTGCCAGCGGAACCTTTGGCACCGGGGAGCTGTTTTTT	CASGTFGTGELFF	-	TRBV7-2	few	TRBJ2-2
TGCAGTGCTGGAGCGGGAGCCAGCACAGATACGCAGTATTTT	CSAGAGASTDTQYF	TRBD2	TRBV20-1	few	TRBJ2-3
TGTGCCAGCAGCCATCCCCTCGGCGGATACAATGAGCAGTTCTTC	CASSHPLGGYNEQFF	-	TRBV9	few	TRBJ2-1
TGCAGTGCTAGAGATCCGAGCGGGAGCAGTAACTTC	CSARDPSGSSNF	TRBD2	TRBV20-1	-	TRBJ2-7
TGTGCCAGCAGTGACAGGGGAAGCTACGAGCAGTACTTC	CASSDRGSYEQYF	TRBD1	TRBV12-3/TRBV12-4	-	TRBJ2-7
TGTGCCAGCAGCCGGACAGGGGGTGTTGTCGGGGAGCTGTTTTTT	CASSRTGGVVGELFF	TRBD1	TRBV7-9	-	TRBJ2-2
TGCAGTGCTAGGGGACTAGCGGTGTACCAAGAGACCCAGTACTTC	CSARGLAVYQETQYF	TRBD2	TRBV20-1	-	TRBJ2-5
TGTGCCAGCAGCCTAGCGGGGCAGAGTGATAATTCACCCCTCCACTTT	CASSLAGQSDNSPLHF	-	TRBV3-1	-	TRBJ1-6
TGTGCCAGCAGCTTTACTACTATTAACACCGGGGAGCTGTTTTTT	CASSFTTINTGELFF	-	TRBV7-8	-	TRBJ2-2
TGTGCCAGCAGCGAGACTAGCGGGAGTGCATACAATGAGCAGTTCTTC	CASSETSGSAYNEQFF	TRBD2	TRBV7-6	few	TRBJ2-1
TGTGCCAGTCTAGCGGGAGTCAACAATGAGCAGTTCTTC	CASLAGVNNEQFF	TRBD2	TRBV7-9	few	TRBJ2-1
TGTGCCTGGAGACGGGCAACACAGGGCTATGGCTACACCTTC	CAWRRATQGYGYTF	-	TRBV30	-	TRBJ1-2
TGTGCCAGCAGCCAGAGGTCGGCGGAGACCCAGTACTTC	CASSQRSAETQYF	-	TRBV7-2	once	TRBJ2-5
TGTGCCAGTAGCCCCCGGACAGCCCCTGGGTTAGATGAGCAGTTCTTC	CASSPRTAPGLDEQFF	-	TRBV19	-	TRBJ2-1
TGTGCCAGCTCACCCGGGACCCCAACCTACGAGCAGTACTTC	CASSPGTPTYEQYF	-	TRBV18	-	TRBJ2-7
TGCGCCAGCAGCTTGGGAAGTGCGAACACTGAAGCTTTCTTT	CASSLGSANTEAFF	-	TRBV5-1	-	TRBJ1-1
TGTGCCAGCAGGGATACTGAGAGGAACCCCTACGAGCAGTACTTC	CASRDTERNPYEQYF	-	TRBV27	few	TRBJ2-7
TGCAGCGCCAAGGGACAGAGCTACGAGCAGTACTTC	CSAKGQSYEQYF	TRBD1	TRBV29-1	-	TRBJ2-7
TGCGCCAGCAGCCAAGCAGCCACCGGGGAGCTGTTTTTT	CASSQAATGELFF	-	TRBV5-1	few	TRBJ2-2
TGCAGCGCGGCTAGCGGGAGAATGGGTGAGCAGTTCTTC	CSAASGRMGEQFF	TRBD2	TRBV29-1	few	TRBJ2-1
TGTGCCAGCAGCCGGGGAGGTGGAGAGAAAAACACTGAAGCTTTCTTT	CASSRGGGEKNTEAFF	-	TRBV4-2	few	TRBJ1-1
TGCAGTGCTAGTCCCCCCTTGAGCTACAATGAGCAGTTCTTC	CSASPPLSYNEQFF	-	TRBV20-1	few	TRBJ2-1
TGTGCCAGCAGCCGACCTGGGCGGCCCAAGCAGTTCTTC	CASSRPGRPKQFF	-	TRBV6-1	-	TRBJ2-1
TGCGCCAGCAGCTTGCTAGTGAGCTCCTACGAGCAGTACTTC	CASSLLVSSYEQYF	-	TRBV5-1	few	TRBJ2-7
TGTGCCAGCAGCTTAGAGGAAACCACAACATACTTC	CASSLEETTTYF	-	TRBV7-2	few	TRBJ2-1
TGTGCCTGGAGTCGGACGGCCAATGAGCAGTTCTTC	CAWSRTANEQFF	-	TRBV30	few	TRBJ2-1
TGCGCCAGCACCCGGGACGTCCGCCCTGTGGAGCAGTTCTTC	CASTRDVRPVEQFF	-	TRBV5-1	few	TRBJ2-1
TGTGCCAGCAGTCCCGGGACTAGCGTAAGCACAGATACGCAGTATTTT	CASSPGTSVSTDTQYF	TRBD2	TRBV6-1	few	TRBJ2-3
TGCAGTTGCGATATGACTAGCGGAGGAGATACGCAGTATTTT	CSCDMTSGGDTQYF	TRBD2	TRBV29-1	few	TRBJ2-3
TGTGCCAGCAGCTTAACAGGCCGCCAGCAGTACTTC	CASSLTGRQQYF	-	TRBV7-2	once	TRBJ2-7
TGTGCCAGCTCACCACCGGAGGGCTACGAGCAGTACTTC	CASSPPEGYEQYF	-	TRBV18	few	TRBJ2-7
TGCAGTGCTCCCGGGGGAGCGGGATACACAGATACGCAGTATTTT	CSAPGGAGYTDTQYF	TRBD2	TRBV20-1	-	TRBJ2-3
TGTGCCACCAGCAGAGAAGGGGCAGGGGTCTGGGGCACTGAAGCTTTCTTT	CATSREGAGVWGTEAFF	-	TRBV15	-	TRBJ1-1
TGTGCCAGCAGCTTATATGCAGGGAACGAAAAACTGTTTTTT	CASSLYAGNEKLFF	-	TRBV7-2	few	TRBJ1-4
TGCAGCGTTGCTCAGGGACTAGAGGATGAGAGGCAGTTCTTC	CSVAQGLEDERQFF	TRBD2	TRBV29-1	once	TRBJ2-1
TGTGCCAGCAGCTTAGCTAGCGGGACAACCTACGAGCAGTACTTC	CASSLASGTTYEQYF	TRBD2	TRBV7-2	-	TRBJ2-7
TGCGCCAGCAGCTTACTAGCGGGAGGGATCACAGATACGCAGTATTTT	CASSLLAGGITDTQYF	TRBD2	TRBV5-1	-	TRBJ2-3
TGTGCCAGCAACTTTATGGCCACGGGCCTCTACGAGCAGTACTTC	CASNFMATGLYEQYF	-	TRBV7-2	-	TRBJ2-7
TGCAGTGCTCGCCGGCCAGGTTCCTACGAGCAGTACTTC	CSARRPGSYEQYF	-	TRBV20-1	many	TRBJ2-7
TGTGCCAGCCAAACGTCGTCCGAGCAGTACTTC	CASQTSSEQYF	-	TRBV6-2/TRBV6-3	-	TRBJ2-7
TGCAGCGTGGAACTAGCGGAAAGTCAAGAGACCCAGTACTTC	CSVELAESQETQYF	TRBD2	TRBV29-1	few	TRBJ2-5
TGCGCCAGCCGACAGGGGGTAGACGAGAATTCACCCCTCCACTTT	CASRQGVDENSPLHF	TRBD1	TRBV5-1	-	TRBJ1-6
TGTGCCAGCAGCCGGACTAGCGGGAGTTCCGGGGAGCTGTTTTTT	CASSRTSGSSGELFF	TRBD2	TRBV7-2	-	TRBJ2-2
TGTGCCAGCAGCTTGGACTCTGCAGATACGCAGTATTTT	CASSLDSADTQYF	-	TRBV5-4	-	TRBJ2-3
TGCGCCAGCAGCCAAGGGACAGGGAGGACAGATACGCAGTATTTT	CASSQGTGRTDTQYF	TRBD1	TRBV4-1	-	TRBJ2-3